This T cell receptor beta chain emerged from a study of blood T cell repertoires in COVID-19. Study-level information: Researchers got acute and convalescent COVID-19 samples from the United States, Italy and Spain. In each case, the material was cDNA or gDNA derived from T cells, B-cell-depleted T cells, or PBMCs.

How the authors handled the data: Estimation of nucleated cell counts was performed using reference gene primer amplification. This table comes from immunoSEQ multiplex PCR, and its TCRdb copy is limited to in-frame clones, with some not included. V and J calls plus clone size are reproduced from that table; the DNA served to infer D and trimming. In the table there are roughly 100,000 clones, 70% to 90% of which are singletons. Germline V gene data show CDR1 as MNHEY and CDR2 as SMNVEV (reference sequence). CDR3 length: 15 amino acids. J gave up 3 bases and V 7 bases, and 12 bases lay outside the gene matches.

The origin of this receptor is a woman aged 70-85 years with acute or convalescent COVID-19. The rearrangement joins TRBV27 to TRBJ2-7, with 7 bases lining up with TRBD1. Sequences were obtained from peripheral blood. CDR3: CASTPQGDGYYEQYF. CDR3 DNA sequence: TGTGCCAGCACCCCCCAGGGGGATGGGTACTACGAGCAGTACTTC.